The rows below give T cell receptor beta chains drawn from one sample of a study of early stage breast cancer tumors. Using immunoSEQ multiplex PCR, the repertoire was profiled, and TCRdb retains in-frame clones only, with some absent. The sample yields 25,000 to 30,000 clones, 72% seen once. The sample comprised blood. All receptors derive from a person in their fifties with breast cancer. Both conserved end residues are part of each CDR3. A D gene is named only where the DNA matches it firmly.

d_call	v_call	j_call	cdr3_aa
-	TRBV19	TRBJ1-2	CASSRRSTFNYGYTF
TRBD1	TRBV11-1	TRBJ1-2	CASSLDAFNRGGYTF
-	TRBV4-3	TRBJ2-3	CASSQDRGGADTQYF
-	TRBV11-2	TRBJ1-1	CASSSEGVKRTEAFF
-	TRBV14	TRBJ1-4	CASSHGEWANEKLFF
-	TRBV9	TRBJ1-3	CASSTGSGNTIYF
TRBD1	TRBV7-2	TRBJ1-2	CASSLRQGNGYTF
-	TRBV6-5	TRBJ2-5	CASSSSVGTQYF
-	TRBV11-2	TRBJ2-5	CASSLTGIGQETQYF
-	TRBV4-1	TRBJ1-1	CASSQDTGGSTEAFF
-	TRBV7-5	TRBJ2-5	CARSLACKDRPTPKETQYF
-	TRBV10-3	TRBJ1-1	CAISETGTNTEAFF
-	TRBV7-9	TRBJ2-7	CASSLDVYEQYF
-	TRBV6-6	TRBJ1-1	CASRPLTGNTEAFF
-	TRBV6-6	TRBJ2-3	CASSYIADTQYF
-	TRBV10-3	TRBJ1-2	CAISESPNYGYTF
-	TRBV11-2	TRBJ2-1	CASSLGLADNEQFF
-	TRBV6-1	TRBJ2-5	CASSEEGSGRETQYF
-	TRBV7-2	TRBJ2-5	CASSRRQGLDGTQYF
TRBD2	TRBV7-6	TRBJ2-7	CASSLETSVENEQYF
-	TRBV7-2	TRBJ1-1	CASRLTVNTEAFF
-	TRBV19	TRBJ2-7	CASSINRNEQYF
-	TRBV6-6	TRBJ2-1	CASSYSPRLGDEQFF
TRBD1	TRBV15	TRBJ2-5	CATSRGGQGGETQYF
-	TRBV6-5	TRBJ2-2	CASSYGLLNTGELFF